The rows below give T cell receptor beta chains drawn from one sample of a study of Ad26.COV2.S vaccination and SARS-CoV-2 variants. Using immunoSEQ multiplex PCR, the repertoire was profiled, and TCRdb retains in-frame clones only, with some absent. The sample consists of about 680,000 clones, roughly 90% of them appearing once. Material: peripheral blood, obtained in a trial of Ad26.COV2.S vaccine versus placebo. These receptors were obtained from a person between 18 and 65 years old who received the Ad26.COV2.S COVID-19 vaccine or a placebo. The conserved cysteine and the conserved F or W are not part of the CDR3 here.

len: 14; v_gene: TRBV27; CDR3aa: ASRRAAGLNTGELF
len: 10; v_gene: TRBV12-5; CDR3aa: ASARTHTEAF
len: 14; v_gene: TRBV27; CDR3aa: ASSLNWRDRVTEAF
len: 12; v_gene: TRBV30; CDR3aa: AWTLQGSGGELF
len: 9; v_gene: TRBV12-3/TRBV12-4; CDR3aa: ASRVTGRLF
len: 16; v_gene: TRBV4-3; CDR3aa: ASSQPPTSGGNDNEQF
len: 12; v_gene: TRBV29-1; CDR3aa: SVEGRGAKDTQY
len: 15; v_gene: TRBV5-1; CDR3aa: ASSLEGQGALGTEAF
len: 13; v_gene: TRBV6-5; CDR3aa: ASSYSSTVNYGYT
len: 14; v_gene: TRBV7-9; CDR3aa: ASSPFVSSSYNEQF
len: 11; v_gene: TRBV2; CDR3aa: ASFRTGTYEQY
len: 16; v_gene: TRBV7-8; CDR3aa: ASSLILRGRSLDSPLH
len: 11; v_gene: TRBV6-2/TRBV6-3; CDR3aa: ASSYHGNQPQH
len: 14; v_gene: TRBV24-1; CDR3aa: ATSPADRGLEGELF
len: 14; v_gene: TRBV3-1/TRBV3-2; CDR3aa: ASSQDRLLAGGAQY
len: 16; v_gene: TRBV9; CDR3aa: ASSVEAGREFIAGELF
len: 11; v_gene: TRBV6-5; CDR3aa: ASTLGSYTEAF
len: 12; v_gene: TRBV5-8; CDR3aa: ASRVGGYGNTIY
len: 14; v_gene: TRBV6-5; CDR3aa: ASSWDILYSNQPQH
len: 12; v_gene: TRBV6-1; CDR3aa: ASSEPAEWTEAF
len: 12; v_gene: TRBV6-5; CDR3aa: ASRRQGTNEKLF
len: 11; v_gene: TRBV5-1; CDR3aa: ASTPGGGDTQY
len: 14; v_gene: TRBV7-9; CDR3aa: ASSKGGQGSSYEQY
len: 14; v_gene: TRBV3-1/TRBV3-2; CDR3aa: ASSPGSGALNTEAF
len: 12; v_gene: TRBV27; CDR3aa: ASSQTSHQETQY